What follows are 3 T cell receptor beta chains derived from one specimen sequenced in a study of T cell changes during pregnancy in multiple sclerosis (dated by TCRdb to the late 2010s). Receptors were amplified or captured by the immunoSEQ multiplex PCR assay. The clones in this table, taken by TCRdb from immuneACCESS, are in-frame only. Not every clone is retained; where verified, under half of the shortfall comes from an unresolved V gene, and the cause of the rest is unknown. The sample table holds some 87,000 clones, of which more than 80% were seen once. The ten largest clones add up to roughly 0.21% of the sample. This sample comprised CD4+ T cells from peripheral blood mononuclear cells, obtained before pregnancy. The receptor source for this set is a female donor with multiple sclerosis, enrolled in a pregnancy study.

The genes are TRBV10-3 and TRBJ2-2; no clear D. V was pared by 8 bases and J by 2 bases, with 6 bases between. The germline gives CDR1 ENHRY, CDR2 SYGVKD. The length of the CDR3 is 12 residues. The CDR3 region has the DNA TGTGCCATCCTTACAAACACCGGGGAGCTGTTTTTT. This encodes CAILTNTGELFF.

The sample holds one count of this clone. CDR3 amino acids: CASSTPGTGGSKLFF. The CDR3 coding sequence is TGTGCCAGCAGTACCCCCGGGACAGGGGGCTCAAAACTGTTTTTT. The V and J genes are TRBV25-1 and TRBJ1-4; 12 bases map to TRBD1. Germline CDR1 reads MGHDK; CDR2 reads SYGVNS. The CDR3 runs 15 residues. V lost 5 bases to trimming and J lost 10 bases; unmatched junction nucleotides: 8.

The rearrangement links TRBV7-7 to TRBJ2-2; D gene ambiguous. Germline CDR1 reads SSHAT; CDR2 reads FNYEAQ (reference sequence). CDR3 length equals 16 residues. Trimming pared 3 bases from V and 0 bases from J, leaving 11 bases between. CDR3 residues: CASSFRPFANTGELFF. The CDR3, as DNA: TGTGCCAGCAGCTTTCGTCCGTTTGCGAACACCGGGGAGCTGTTTTTT.